Sequencing of this TCR beta chain was carried out in a study of blood T cell repertoires in COVID-19. Profiled with immunoSEQ multiplex PCR; TCRdb holds only in-frame clones, not every one. The sample has a few hundred thousand clones, 80% to 90% seen once. The CDR3 runs to 17 residues. V shed 1 base, J shed 2 bases, and the junction held 8 bases outside the gene matches. The germline V gene encodes CDR1 MDHEN and CDR2 SYDVKM. The receptor was derived from a woman aged 50 to 60 who had recovered from COVID-19. The specimen was PBMCs or T cells enriched from blood (not recorded which). The gene calls are TRBV28 and TRBJ2-7; TRBD1 matches 10 bases. CDR3 region: CASSLLDTGTGAYEQYF. The CDR3 DNA sequence: TGTGCCAGCAGTTTATTAGACACCGGGACAGGGGCCTACGAGCAGTACTTC.